The following is a T cell receptor (beta chain) sequence with its context. What it binds is not known. The data were taken from a study of T cell repertoires in cytomegalovirus infection. TCRdb reanalysed the reads using MiXCR and keeps one entry per CDR3 protein. The sample lists around 770,000 distinct CDR3 sequences; approximately 32% were seen once. The V and J ends lost 4 bases and 5 bases respectively, with 11 bases between them. The CDR3 loop spans 13 amino acids. From germline, CDR1 is SGHDN and CDR2 FVKESK. The material sequenced was cultured CD8+ T cells from PBMCs, taken from culture after CMV antigen stimulation. The TCR was taken from a human donor in good health (CMV status not recorded). Some clones in this sample may be carry-over from other donors' samples. The chain combines TRBV14 with TRBJ2-5; the D gene could be TRBD1 or TRBD2 (5 bases each). The CDR3 is CASSRQGAETQYF. CDR3 nucleotide sequence: TGTGCCAGCAGCCGTCAGGGAGCGGAGACCCAGTACTTC. Using reference TRBV14 and TRBJ2-5 for the parts outside the CDR3, the full variable domain is EAGVTQFPSHSVIEKGQTVTLRCDPISGHDNLYWYRRVMGKEIKFLLHFVKESKQDESGMPNNRFLAERTGGTYSTLKVQPAELEDSGVYFCASSRQGAETQYFGPGTRLLVL.